Described below is a single T cell receptor beta chain sequence and its context. This sample stems from a study of blood T cell repertoires in COVID-19. On the study more broadly: Samples came from the United States, Italy and Spain, spanning acute and convalescent COVID-19.

Among Cohort 3 donors, those recovered had two negative PCRs, clearance, or symptom resolution. Profiled with immunoSEQ multiplex PCR; TCRdb holds only in-frame clones, not every one. The sample holds a few hundred thousand clones, around four fifths seen once. Sample: PBMCs or T cells enriched from blood (not recorded which). The sequence derives from a woman aged 50 to 60 who had recovered from COVID-19.

The CDR3 region is CASSFTGPKTFKTF. The CDR3 nucleotides are TGTGCCAGCAGTTTTACAGGCCCCAAGACTTTCAAGACCTTC. This rearrangement joins TRBV27 to TRBJ1-2; D is possibly TRBD1 (5 bases). The V gene lost 3 bases and the J gene lost 14 bases, with 22 bases spanning the gap. The CDR3 is 14 amino acids. In germline, CDR1 is MNHEY, CDR2 SMNVEV (reference sequence).